This T cell receptor (beta chain) was retrieved from a study of T cell changes during pregnancy in multiple sclerosis. TCRdb keeps only in-frame clones here, not all; method: immunoSEQ multiplex PCR. In the table there are fewer than 70,000 clones, 92% of which are singletons. The specimen comprised CD8+ T cells from peripheral blood mononuclear cells, sampled in the third trimester of pregnancy. This TCR was sampled from a female donor in good health, enrolled as a control in a pregnancy study.

The CDR3 here is CASSLSLQAETSYEQYF. The CDR3 DNA reads TGTGCCAGCAGTTTATCCTTACAGGCCGAGACCTCCTACGAGCAGTACTTC. The rearrangement uses TRBV27 and TRBJ2-7, with D perhaps TRBD1 (5 bases). Germline V gene sequence: CDR1 MNHEY, CDR2 SMNVEV (reference sequence). This CDR3 comprises 17 residues. Trimming stripped 0 bases from V and 0 bases from J, with 15 bases between.